The T cell receptor (beta chain) under discussion was sequenced for a study of CD4 T cells in relation to SARS-CoV-2 and coronaviruses. The study, taken as a whole, reports: In around 60% of donors, memory CD4+ clonotypes crossrecognized SARS-CoV-2 and at least one common cold coronavirus spike.

The unexposed donors gave CD4+ T cells in about 2010-2019, prior to COVID-19. After roughly ten days of culture, CD4+ T cells were isolated. Germline V CDR1 and CDR2: MNHEY, SVGAGI. Unmatched junction bases numbered 5, after V lost 0 bases and J lost 9 bases. CDR3 length: 16 residues. The data were produced by immunoSEQ multiplex PCR, yet TCRdb's version contains in-frame clones alone and is incomplete. The table shows 9,500 to 13,000 clones, with roughly 88% occurring only once. In the case of this clone: The antigen remains unidentified.

Sequenced input: CD4+ T cells from PBMCs, cultured in vitro. V gene TRBV6-5 combines with J gene TRBJ1-6, with 10 bases matching TRBD1. This TCR was recovered from a human donor in good health. CDR3 sequence: CASSYSSGTGVSPLHF. Here the CDR3 DNA reads TGTGCCAGCAGTTACTCAAGCGGGACAGGGGTTTCACCCCTCCACTTT.